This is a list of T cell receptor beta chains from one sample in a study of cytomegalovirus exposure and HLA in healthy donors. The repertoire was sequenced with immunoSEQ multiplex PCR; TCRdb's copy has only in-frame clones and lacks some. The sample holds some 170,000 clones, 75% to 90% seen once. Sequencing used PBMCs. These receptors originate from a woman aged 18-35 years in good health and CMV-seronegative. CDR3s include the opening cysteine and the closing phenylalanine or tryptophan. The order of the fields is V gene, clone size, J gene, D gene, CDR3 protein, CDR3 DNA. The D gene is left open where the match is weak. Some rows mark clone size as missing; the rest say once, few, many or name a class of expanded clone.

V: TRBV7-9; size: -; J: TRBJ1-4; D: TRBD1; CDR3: CASRLTGQFNEKLFF; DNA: TGTGCCAGCAGGTTAACGGGACAGTTCAATGAAAAACTGTTTTTT
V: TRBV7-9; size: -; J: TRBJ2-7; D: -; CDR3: CASSSTDRYYEQYF; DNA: TGTGCCAGCAGCTCGACAGATAGATACTACGAGCAGTACTTC
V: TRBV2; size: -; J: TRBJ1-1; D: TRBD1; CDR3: CASNRDRNTEAFF; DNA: TGTGCCAGCAATCGGGACAGGAACACTGAAGCTTTCTTT
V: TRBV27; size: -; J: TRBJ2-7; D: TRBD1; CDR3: CASSLTPGTGRLVSSYEQYF; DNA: TGTGCCAGCAGTTTAACACCCGGGACAGGTCGGTTGGTTAGCTCCTACGAGCAGTACTTC
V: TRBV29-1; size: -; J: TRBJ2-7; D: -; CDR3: CSVRLAAPYEQYF; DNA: TGCAGCGTCCGGTTAGCGGCGCCCTACGAGCAGTACTTC
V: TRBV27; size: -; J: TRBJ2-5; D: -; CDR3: CASSPRGRQGQKTQYF; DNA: TGTGCCAGCAGTCCCCGGGGCCGGCAGGGACAAAAGACCCAGTACTTC
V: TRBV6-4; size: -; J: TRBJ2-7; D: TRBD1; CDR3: CASSDKVTGPSYEQYF; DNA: TGTGCCAGCAGTGACAAAGTGACAGGGCCGTCCTACGAGCAGTACTTC
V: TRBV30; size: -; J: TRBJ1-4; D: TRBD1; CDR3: CAWSVGQGDEKLFF; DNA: TGTGCCTGGAGTGTTGGACAGGGTGATGAAAAACTGTTTTTT
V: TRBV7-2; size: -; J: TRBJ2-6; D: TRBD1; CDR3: CASSRQGGQAGANVLTF; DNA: TGTGCCAGCAGCAGACAGGGGGGTCAAGCTGGGGCCAACGTCCTGACTTTC
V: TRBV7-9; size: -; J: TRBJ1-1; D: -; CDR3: CASIETRQGNSEAFF; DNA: TGTGCCAGCATCGAAACCAGGCAGGGGAATTCTGAAGCTTTCTTT
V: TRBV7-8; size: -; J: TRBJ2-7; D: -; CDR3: CASSLVTGSYEQYF; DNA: TGTGCCAGCAGCTTAGTAACAGGGTCCTACGAGCAGTACTTC
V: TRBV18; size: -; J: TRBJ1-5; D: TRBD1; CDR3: CASSLTGPGTENQPQHF; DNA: TGTGCCAGCTCACTAACCGGACCGGGGACAGAGAATCAGCCCCAGCATTTT
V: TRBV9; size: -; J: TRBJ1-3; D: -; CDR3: CASSDRSFSGNTIYF; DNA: TGTGCCAGCAGCGACAGGAGTTTCTCTGGAAACACCATATATTTT
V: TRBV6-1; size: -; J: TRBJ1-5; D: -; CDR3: CASSDQGYNQPQHF; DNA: TGTGCCAGCAGTGATCAGGGTTACAATCAGCCCCAGCATTTT
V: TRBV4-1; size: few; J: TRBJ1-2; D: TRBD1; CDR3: CASSQTGVNGYTF; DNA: TGCGCCAGCAGCCAAACAGGGGTCAATGGCTACACCTTC
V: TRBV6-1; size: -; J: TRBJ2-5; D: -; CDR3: CASRRGLGETQYF; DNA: TGTGCCAGCAGGAGAGGGCTTGGAGAGACCCAGTACTTC
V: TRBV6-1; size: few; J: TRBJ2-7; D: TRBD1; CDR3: CASSEGVQGAEQYF; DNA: TGTGCCAGCAGTGAAGGGGTGCAGGGGGCCGAGCAGTACTTC
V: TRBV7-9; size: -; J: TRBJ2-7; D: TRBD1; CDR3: CASSFSGQGHYEQYF; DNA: TGTGCCAGCAGCTTCTCGGGACAGGGCCACTACGAGCAGTACTTC
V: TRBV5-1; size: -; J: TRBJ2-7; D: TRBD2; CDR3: CASRNSGSEHEQYF; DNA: TGCGCCAGCAGAAATAGCGGGAGCGAACACGAGCAGTACTTC
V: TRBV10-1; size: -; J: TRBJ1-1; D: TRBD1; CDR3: CASSGSSGGTEAFF; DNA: TGCGCCAGCAGTGGGAGTTCAGGGGGCACTGAAGCTTTCTTT
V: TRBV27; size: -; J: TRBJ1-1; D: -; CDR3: CASSLSNGGTEAFF; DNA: TGTGCCAGCAGTTTATCGAACGGGGGCACTGAAGCTTTCTTT
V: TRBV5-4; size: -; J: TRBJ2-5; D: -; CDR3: CASSRPGSGSGETQYF; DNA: TGTGCCAGCAGCCGCCCCGGTTCGGGGTCTGGAGAGACCCAGTACTTC
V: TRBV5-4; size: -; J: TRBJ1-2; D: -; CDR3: CASSPPGNNGYTF; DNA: TGTGCCAGCAGCCCCCCAGGGAATAATGGCTACACCTTC
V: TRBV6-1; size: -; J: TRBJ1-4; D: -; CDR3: CASSENGNEKLFF; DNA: TGTGCCAGCAGTGAAAACGGGAATGAAAAACTGTTTTTT
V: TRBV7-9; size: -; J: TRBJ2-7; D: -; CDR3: CASSMPRERVSYEQYF; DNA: TGTGCCAGCAGCATGCCTAGGGAGCGGGTCTCCTACGAGCAGTACTTC
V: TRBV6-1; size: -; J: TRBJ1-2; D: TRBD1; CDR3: CASSATRDRNYGYTF; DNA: TGTGCCAGCAGTGCAACCCGGGACAGGAACTATGGCTACACCTTC
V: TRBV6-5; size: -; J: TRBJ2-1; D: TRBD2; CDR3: CASSYASGSSNEQFF; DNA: TGTGCCAGCAGTTACGCTAGCGGGAGTAGCAATGAGCAGTTCTTC
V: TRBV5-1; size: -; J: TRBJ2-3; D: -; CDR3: CASSLEERIPQYF; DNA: TGCGCCAGCAGCTTGGAGGAGCGGATACCGCAGTATTTT
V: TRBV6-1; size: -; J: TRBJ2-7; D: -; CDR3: CASSPGFRIYEQYF; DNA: TGTGCCAGCTCTCCAGGGTTTCGGATCTACGAGCAGTACTTC
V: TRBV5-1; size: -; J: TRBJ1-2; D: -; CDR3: CASSLDRQSLYGYTF; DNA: TGCGCCAGCAGCTTAGACCGACAGTCTCTCTATGGCTACACCTTC
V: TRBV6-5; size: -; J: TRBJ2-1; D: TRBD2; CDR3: CASSYSSGGFYNEQFF; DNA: TGTGCCAGCAGTTACTCTAGCGGGGGTTTCTACAATGAGCAGTTCTTC
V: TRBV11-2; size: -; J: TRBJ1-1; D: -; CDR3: CASSLDGDTEAFF; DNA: TGTGCCAGCAGCTTAGACGGGGACACTGAAGCTTTCTTT
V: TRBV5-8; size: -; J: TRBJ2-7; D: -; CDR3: CASSLVAFASYEQYF; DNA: TGTGCCAGCAGCCTGGTCGCATTTGCGTCCTACGAGCAGTACTTC
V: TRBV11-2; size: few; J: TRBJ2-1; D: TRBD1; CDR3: CASSRLGTARSYNEQFF; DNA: TGTGCCAGCAGCAGGTTAGGGACAGCGCGTTCTTACAATGAGCAGTTCTTC
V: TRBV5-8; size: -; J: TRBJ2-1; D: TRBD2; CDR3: CASSFTLVSGSMNEQFF; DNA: TGTGCCAGCAGCTTCACCCTCGTGAGCGGGAGTATGAATGAGCAGTTCTTC
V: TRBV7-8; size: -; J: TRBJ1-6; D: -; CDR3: CASSLSVQRDYNSPLHF; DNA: TGTGCCAGCAGCTTATCGGTTCAGCGTGACTATAATTCACCCCTCCACTTT
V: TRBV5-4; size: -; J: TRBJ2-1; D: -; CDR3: CASSSVPGNEQFF; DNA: TGTGCCAGCAGCTCGGTACCGGGAAATGAGCAGTTCTTC